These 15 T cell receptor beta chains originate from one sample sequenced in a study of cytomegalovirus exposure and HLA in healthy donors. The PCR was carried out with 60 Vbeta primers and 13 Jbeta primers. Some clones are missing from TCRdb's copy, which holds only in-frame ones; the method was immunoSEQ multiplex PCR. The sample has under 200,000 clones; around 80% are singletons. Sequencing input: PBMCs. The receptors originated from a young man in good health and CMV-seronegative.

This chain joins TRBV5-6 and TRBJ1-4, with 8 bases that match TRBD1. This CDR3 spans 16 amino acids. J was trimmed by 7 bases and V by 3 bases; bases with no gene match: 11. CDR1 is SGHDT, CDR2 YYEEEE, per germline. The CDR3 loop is CASSSWGQGAGEKLFF. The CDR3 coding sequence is TGTGCCAGCAGCTCGTGGGGCCAGGGGGCTGGTGAAAAACTGTTTTTT.

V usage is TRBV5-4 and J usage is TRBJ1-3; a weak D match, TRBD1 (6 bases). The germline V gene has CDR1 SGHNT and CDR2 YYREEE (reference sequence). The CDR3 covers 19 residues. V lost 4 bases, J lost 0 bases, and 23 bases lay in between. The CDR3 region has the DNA TGTGCCAGCAGCGCCGTCCTACTGACAGGTCCCCACTCTGGAAACACCATATATTTT. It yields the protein CASSAVLLTGPHSGNTIYF.

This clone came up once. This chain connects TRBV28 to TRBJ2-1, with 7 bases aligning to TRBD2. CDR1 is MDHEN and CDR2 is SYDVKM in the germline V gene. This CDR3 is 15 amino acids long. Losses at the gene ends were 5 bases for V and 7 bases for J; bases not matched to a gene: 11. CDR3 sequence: CASSARTSQWNEQFF. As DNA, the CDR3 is TGTGCCAGCAGTGCCCGGACTAGTCAATGGAATGAGCAGTTCTTC.

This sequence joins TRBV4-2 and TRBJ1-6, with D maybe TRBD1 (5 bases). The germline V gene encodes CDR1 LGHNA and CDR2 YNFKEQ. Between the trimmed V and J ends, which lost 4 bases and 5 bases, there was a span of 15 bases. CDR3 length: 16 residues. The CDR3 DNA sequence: TGTGCCAGCAGCCTTGCGGGGGGGGATAATAATTCACCCCTCCACTTT. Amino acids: CASSLAGGDNNSPLHF.

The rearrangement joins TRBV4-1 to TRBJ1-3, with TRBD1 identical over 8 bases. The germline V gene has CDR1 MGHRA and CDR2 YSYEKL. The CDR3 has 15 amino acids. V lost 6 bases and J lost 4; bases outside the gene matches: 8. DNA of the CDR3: TGCGCCAGCAGTCTATCGGACAGGGTAGGAAACACCATATATTTT. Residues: CASSLSDRVGNTIYF.

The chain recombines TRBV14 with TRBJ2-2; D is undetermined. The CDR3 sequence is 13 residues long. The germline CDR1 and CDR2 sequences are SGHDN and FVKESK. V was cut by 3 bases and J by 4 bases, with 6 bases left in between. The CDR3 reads CASSQRGTGELFF. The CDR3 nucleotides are TGTGCCAGCAGCCAGCGAGGCACCGGGGAGCTGTTTTTT.

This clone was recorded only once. The CDR3: CASSFRSLLPRGEPQHF. The DNA for the CDR3 is TGTGCCAGCAGCTTTAGGTCCCTCCTCCCCAGGGGAGAGCCCCAGCATTTT. The chain carries TRBV7-8 and TRBJ1-5, with D perhaps matching TRBD1 (6 bases). Germline assignment: CDR1 SGHVS and CDR2 FQNEAQ. The CDR3 has 17 residues. V was pared by 3 bases and J by 8 bases, with 23 bases between.

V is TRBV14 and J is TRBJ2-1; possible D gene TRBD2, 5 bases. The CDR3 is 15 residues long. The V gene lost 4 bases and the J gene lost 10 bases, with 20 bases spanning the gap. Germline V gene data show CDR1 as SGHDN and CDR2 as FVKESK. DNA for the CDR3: TGTGCCAGCAGCCGAGAAAGGGCCCTAGCCTGGGAGCAGTTCTTC. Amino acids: CASSRERALAWEQFF. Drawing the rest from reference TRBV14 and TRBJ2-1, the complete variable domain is EAGVTQFPSHSVIEKGQTVTLRCDPISGHDNLYWYRRVMGKEIKFLLHFVKESKQDESGMPNNRFLAERTGGTYSTLKVQPAELEDSGVYFCASSRERALAWEQFFGPGTRLTVL.

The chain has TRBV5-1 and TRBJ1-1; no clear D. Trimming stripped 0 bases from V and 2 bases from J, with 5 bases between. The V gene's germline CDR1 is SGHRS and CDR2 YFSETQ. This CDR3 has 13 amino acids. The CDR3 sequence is CASSLDTNTEAFF. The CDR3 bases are TGCGCCAGCAGCTTGGACACCAACACTGAAGCTTTCTTT.

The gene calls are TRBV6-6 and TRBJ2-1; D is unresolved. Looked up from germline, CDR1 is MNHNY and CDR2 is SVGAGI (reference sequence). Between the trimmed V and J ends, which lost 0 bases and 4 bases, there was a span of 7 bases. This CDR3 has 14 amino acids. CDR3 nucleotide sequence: TGTGCCAGCAGTTACTCGGCAGGTTACAATGAGCAGTTCTTC. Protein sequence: CASSYSAGYNEQFF.

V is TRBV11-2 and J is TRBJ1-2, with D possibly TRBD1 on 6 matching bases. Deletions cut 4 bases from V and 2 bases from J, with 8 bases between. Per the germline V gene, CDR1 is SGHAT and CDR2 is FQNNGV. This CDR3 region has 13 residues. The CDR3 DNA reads TGTGCCAGCAGCTCAGGACAGAACTATGGCTACACCTTC. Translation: CASSSGQNYGYTF.

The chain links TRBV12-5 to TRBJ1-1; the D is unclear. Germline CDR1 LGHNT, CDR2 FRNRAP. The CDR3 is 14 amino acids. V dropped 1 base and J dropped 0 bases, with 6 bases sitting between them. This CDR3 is CASGLGVMNTEAFF. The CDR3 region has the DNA TGTGCTAGTGGTTTGGGCGTAATGAACACTGAAGCTTTCTTT.

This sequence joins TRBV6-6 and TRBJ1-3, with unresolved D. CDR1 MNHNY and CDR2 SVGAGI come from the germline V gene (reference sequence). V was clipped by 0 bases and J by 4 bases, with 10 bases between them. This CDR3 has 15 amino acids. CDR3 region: CASSYSDSGGNTIYF. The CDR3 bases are TGTGCCAGCAGTTACTCGGACTCAGGAGGAAACACCATATATTTT.

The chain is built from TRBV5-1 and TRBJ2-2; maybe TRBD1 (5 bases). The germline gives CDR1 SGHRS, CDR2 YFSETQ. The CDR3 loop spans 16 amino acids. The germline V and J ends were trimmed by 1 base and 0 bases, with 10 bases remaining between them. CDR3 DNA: TGCGCCAGCAGCTTGATGGGGCATACGAACACCGGGGAGCTGTTTTTT. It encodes CASSLMGHTNTGELFF.

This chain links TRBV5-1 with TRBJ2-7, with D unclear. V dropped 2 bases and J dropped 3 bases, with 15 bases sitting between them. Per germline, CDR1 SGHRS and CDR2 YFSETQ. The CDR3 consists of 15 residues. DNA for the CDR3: TGCGCCAGCAGCTTTCGGAGAGAGCCTCTCTACGAGCAGTACTTC. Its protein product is CASSFRREPLYEQYF.